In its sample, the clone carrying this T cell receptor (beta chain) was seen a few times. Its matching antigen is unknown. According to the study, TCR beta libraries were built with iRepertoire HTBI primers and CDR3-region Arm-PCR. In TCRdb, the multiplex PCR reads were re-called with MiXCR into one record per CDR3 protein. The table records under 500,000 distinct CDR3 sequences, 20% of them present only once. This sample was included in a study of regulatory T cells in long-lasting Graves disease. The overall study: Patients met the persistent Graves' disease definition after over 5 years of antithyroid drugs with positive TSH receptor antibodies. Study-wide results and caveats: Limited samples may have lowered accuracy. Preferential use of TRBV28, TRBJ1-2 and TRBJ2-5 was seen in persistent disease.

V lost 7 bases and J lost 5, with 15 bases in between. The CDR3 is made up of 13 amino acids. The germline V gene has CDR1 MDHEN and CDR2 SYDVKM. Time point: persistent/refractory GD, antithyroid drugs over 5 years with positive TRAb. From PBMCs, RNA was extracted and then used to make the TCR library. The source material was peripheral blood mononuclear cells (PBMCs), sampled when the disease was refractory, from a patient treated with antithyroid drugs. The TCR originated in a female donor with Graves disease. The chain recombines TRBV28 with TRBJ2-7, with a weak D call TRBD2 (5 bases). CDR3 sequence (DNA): TGTGCCAGCACTCTGGGAGAATCAAACGAGCAGTACTTC. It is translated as CASTLGESNEQYF.